The next 9 T cell receptor beta chains were all read from a single sample in a study of blood T cell repertoires in COVID-19. The data were produced by immunoSEQ multiplex PCR, yet TCRdb's version contains in-frame clones alone and is incomplete. The table lists about 160,000 clones, 80% of them singletons. The specimen sequenced was PBMCs or T cells enriched from blood (not recorded which). The receptors stem from a man aged 35 to 55 who had recovered from COVID-19.

The chain carries TRBV5-1 and TRBJ2-1, with TRBD2 matching 7 bases. This CDR3 spans 13 amino acids. Germline CDR1 reads SGHRS; CDR2 reads YFSETQ. V trimming: 4 bases; J trimming: 8 bases; junction bases outside the gene matches: 6. The CDR3 reads CASSRQGGYEQFF. In nucleotides, the CDR3 is TGCGCCAGCAGCCGGCAGGGAGGGTATGAGCAGTTCTTC.

The chain employs TRBV10-2 and TRBJ1-3; 9 nucleotides line up with TRBD1. V was pared by 10 bases and J by 4 bases, with 8 bases of the junction left unmatched. The CDR3 sequence is 14 residues long. From germline, CDR1 is WSHSY and CDR2 SAAADI. DNA for the CDR3: TGCGCCACTGGGGACAGGGATACGGGAAACACCATATATTTT. Residues: CATGDRDTGNTIYF.

This sequence joins TRBV20-1 and TRBJ1-4; D is undetermined. Germline CDR1 DFQATT, CDR2 SNEGSKA (reference sequence). Between the trimmed V and J ends, which lost 3 bases and 0 bases, there was a span of 5 bases. The CDR3 is 13 residues long. The CDR3 here is CSASGATNEKLFF. CDR3 DNA: TGCAGTGCTAGTGGCGCAACTAATGAAAAACTGTTTTTT.

This chain connects TRBV4-1 to TRBJ2-7; 8 bases are a match to TRBD2. Germline CDR1 MGHRA, CDR2 YSYEKL. This CDR3 has 15 amino acids. V lost 1 base and J lost 6; bases outside the gene matches: 8. The CDR3 nucleotides read TGCGCCAGCAGCCAAGCCTCAGGGGCGGGAGGCGAGCAGTACTTC. Its translation: CASSQASGAGGEQYF.

The V call is TRBV21-1, the J call TRBJ2-7; the table calls TRBD1, which could not be checked here. TRBV21-1 is recorded as a pseudogene. The CDR3 length is 19 residues. CDR3: CASSKSGNRGPLERYEQYV. The DNA of the CDR3 is TGTGCCAGCAGCAAATCCGGAAACAGGGGGCCCTTGGAAAGGTACGAGCAGTACGTC.

CDR3 in amino acids: CASSSLGGEQYF. The CDR3, as DNA: TGTGCCAGCAGCTCTTTAGGGGGAGAGCAGTACTTC. The V call is TRBV11-3, the J call TRBJ2-7; TRBD1 is a possible D gene (6 bases). V lost 4 bases and J lost 7, with 11 bases in between. The germline V gene has CDR1 SGHNT and CDR2 YENEEA. This CDR3 comprises 12 residues.

The chain employs TRBV6-1 and TRBJ2-3; a weak D match, TRBD1 (6 bases). Germline V gene data show CDR1 as MNHNS and CDR2 as SASEGT. Deletions cut 7 bases from V and 6 bases from J, with 14 bases between. The CDR3 is made up of 13 amino acids. CDR3 sequence (DNA): TGTGCCAGCACCCGGGCCCAGGGGGATACGCAGTATTTT. Amino acids: CASTRAQGDTQYF.

The CDR3 here is CASSSGQWGLAGETQYF. The CDR3 DNA reads as TGTGCCAGCAGCTCGGGTCAGTGGGGACTAGCGGGGGAGACCCAGTACTTC. V gene TRBV7-9 combines with J gene TRBJ2-5, with 13 bases matching TRBD2. Germline loops: CDR1 SEHNR, CDR2 FQNEAQ (reference sequence). The CDR3 consists of 17 residues. After removal of 4 bases from V and 5 bases from J, the junction contained 10 bases not matched to a gene.

This clone has just one count. The chain uses TRBV27 and TRBJ1-2; TRBD1 matches 7 bases. The germline CDR1 and CDR2 sequences are MNHEY and SMNVEV (reference sequence). CDR3 length: 17 residues. Trimming took 3 bases from V and 6 from J; bases not matched to a gene: 16. This chain's CDR3 is CASSFLGTETFGDGYTF. DNA for the CDR3: TGTGCCAGCAGTTTTCTAGGGACAGAAACATTTGGCGATGGCTACACCTTC.